These 28 T cell receptor beta chains originate from one sample sequenced in a study of cytomegalovirus exposure and HLA in healthy donors (dated by TCRdb to the late 2010s). The receptor library was made with the immunoSEQ multiplex PCR assay. The multiplex PCR relied on a mix of 60 forward primers for TCR Vbeta segments and 13 reverse primers for TCR Jbeta segments. TCRdb mirrors the immuneACCESS table, restricted to in-frame sequences. Some clones are absent from its copies; in checked studies, under half trace to an unresolved V gene, and the reason for the others is unknown. This sample has more than 150,000 clones in its table, and around 80% of those were observed once. 1.1% to 1.5% of the sample goes to the ten largest clones. The sample was PBMCs. All receptors come from a girl between 10 and 17 years old in good health and CMV-seropositive.

CDR3 sequence reads: CASSYSSGTGYEKLFF. As DNA, the CDR3 is TGTGCCAGCAGTTACTCCTCCGGGACAGGGTATGAAAAACTGTTTTTT. This chain connects TRBV6-5 to TRBJ1-4, with TRBD1 matching 9 bases. Per the germline V gene, CDR1 is MNHEY and CDR2 is SVGAGI. This CDR3 has 16 amino acids. With V trimmed by 0 bases and J by 6 bases, 5 bases remained unmatched.

V is TRBV19 and J is TRBJ2-3; D unresolved. The CDR3 sequence is 13 residues long. Trimming shortened V by 4 bases and J by 3 bases, and 8 bases separated the two germline ends. Germline V lookup: CDR1 LNHDA, CDR2 SQIVND (reference sequence). Here the CDR3 reads CASSTLQTDTQYF. The CDR3 DNA is TGTGCCAGTAGTACATTGCAGACAGATACGCAGTATTTT.

The sample holds one count of this clone. J is TRBJ2-1 and V is TRBV6-4; D possibly corresponds to TRBD1 (6 bases). Between the trimmed V and J ends, which lost 2 bases and 15 bases, there was a span of 17 bases. CDR3 size: 13 residues. Germline CDR1 MRHNA, CDR2 SNTAGT. CDR3 in amino acids: CASSDTYRERPFF. Here the CDR3 DNA reads TGTGCCAGCAGTGACACTTACAGGGAGAGGCCGTTCTTC.

The CDR3 sequence is CASSPPGLGYGYTF. The CDR3 DNA reads TGTGCCAGCAGTCCCCCGGGACTTGGGTATGGCTACACCTTC. This sequence joins TRBV27 and TRBJ1-2, with D maybe TRBD1 (5 bases). CDR1 and CDR2 from the germline V gene are MNHEY and SMNVEV (reference sequence). CDR3 size: 14 residues. With 5 bases removed from V and 5 bases from J, the gap between germline ends came to 15 bases.

The V gene is TRBV10-2, the J gene TRBJ2-7, with 10 bases that match TRBD2. Losses at the gene ends were 2 bases for V and 3 bases for J; bases not matched to a gene: 4. The CDR3 spans 15 residues. CDR1 WSHSY and CDR2 SAAADI come from the germline V gene. CDR3 protein: CASSELAGVGYEQYF. For the CDR3, the DNA is TGCGCCAGCAGTGAGCTAGCGGGAGTAGGCTACGAGCAGTACTTC.

This sequence joins TRBV19 and TRBJ1-5, with D unresolved. This CDR3 is 15 amino acids long. The germline CDR1 and CDR2 sequences are LNHDA and SQIVND (reference sequence). The V end was cut by 0 bases, the J end by 0 bases, with 6 bases between. The CDR3 spells CASSIDGGSNQPQHF. The CDR3 coding sequence is TGTGCCAGTAGTATAGATGGCGGTAGCAATCAGCCCCAGCATTTT.

The chain recombines TRBV4-3 with TRBJ2-5, with a weak D call TRBD2 (6 bases). Germline V gene sequence: CDR1 LGHNA, CDR2 YSLEER. This CDR3 has 19 residues. Trimming took 3 bases from V and 5 from J, leaving 28 bases between them. The CDR3 nucleotides are TGCGCCAGCAGCCACGGTAAGGCCGGGACTGGCCCCTCCTCGGAGACCCAGTACTTC. Amino acids: CASSHGKAGTGPSSETQYF.

The chain is built from TRBV4-2 and TRBJ2-3; 7 positions match TRBD1. The CDR3 is made up of 15 amino acids. CDR1 is LGHNA and CDR2 is YNFKEQ in the germline V gene. Trimming took 5 bases from V and 2 from J; bases not matched to a gene: 7. The CDR3 coding sequence is TGTGCCAGCAGCTACGACAGGGAAGCCACAGATACGCAGTATTTT. This gives the protein CASSYDREATDTQYF.

This chain links TRBV5-1 with TRBJ2-7; D ambiguous. Germline lookup yields CDR1 SGHRS and CDR2 YFSETQ. This CDR3 is 11 amino acids long. V was shortened by 2 bases and J by 7 bases, with 7 bases between the two germline ends. DNA of the CDR3: TGCGCCAGCAGCTTCCACGGGGAGCAGTACTTC. This encodes CASSFHGEQYF.

V usage is TRBV6-6 and J usage is TRBJ1-4, with a tentative D call TRBD1 (6 bases). The germline gives CDR1 MNHNY, CDR2 SVGAGI (reference sequence). The CDR3 covers 16 residues. V was shortened by 0 bases and J by 7 bases, with 15 bases between the two germline ends. This chain's CDR3 is CASSYSRGGVVEKLFF. The CDR3 DNA follows: TGTGCCAGCAGTTACTCGAGGGGGGGCGTGGTTGAAAAACTGTTTTTT.

V is TRBV7-9 and J is TRBJ2-1; 12 nucleotides match TRBD1. Losses at the gene ends were 5 bases for V and 7 bases for J; bases not matched to a gene: 6. Germline V gene lookup returns CDR1 SEHNR and CDR2 FQNEAQ (reference sequence). The CDR3 is made up of 15 amino acids. The CDR3 nucleotides read TGTGCCAGCAGCCCTAGGGACAGGGGGCCTAATGAGCAGTTCTTC. This gives the protein CASSPRDRGPNEQFF.

V is TRBV5-1 and J is TRBJ2-7, with 11 bases aligning to TRBD1. The V gene end was trimmed by 3 bases and the J gene end by 2 bases; junction bases not matched to a gene: 4. Germline-derived CDR1 and CDR2 are SGHRS and YFSETQ. The length of the CDR3 is 15 residues. The CDR3 reads CASSSGTGGTYEQYF. The CDR3 DNA sequence: TGCGCCAGCAGCTCCGGGACAGGGGGAACCTACGAGCAGTACTTC.

The genes are TRBV19 and TRBJ2-5; D gene unclear. The CDR3 contains 14 residues. CDR1 and CDR2 (germline): LNHDA, SQIVND (reference sequence). Trimming removed 5 bases at V and 5 bases at J, with 15 bases between. The CDR3 region has the DNA TGTGCCAGTAGTTTCGGAGTCGCGCGGGAGACCCAGTACTTC. It specifies CASSFGVARETQYF.

The chain links TRBV5-1 to TRBJ2-1; 8 bases are shared with TRBD2. The V and J ends lost 0 bases and 4 bases, in that order; junction bases with no gene match: 3. CDR3 length equals 15 residues. CDR1 and CDR2 (germline): SGHRS, YFSETQ. CDR3 nucleotides: TGCGCCAGCAGCTTGGGGTCTAGCGGGTACAATGAGCAGTTCTTC. Its protein product is CASSLGSSGYNEQFF.

The gene calls are TRBV19 and TRBJ2-1; 7 nucleotides align to TRBD2. The CDR3 is 17 amino acids. Germline V gene data show CDR1 as LNHDA and CDR2 as SQIVND (reference sequence). The ends lost 9 bases at V and 0 bases at J; junction bases unmatched: 14. Written as DNA, the CDR3 is TGTGCCAGCGGGCCCTGGGGGGGATGGAGCTCCTACAATGAGCAGTTCTTC. Its translation is CASGPWGGWSSYNEQFF.

This chain links TRBV30 with TRBJ1-3, with D unresolved. CDR1 and CDR2 from the germline V gene are GTSNPN and SVGIG (reference sequence). CDR3 length: 13 amino acids. V lost 0 bases, J lost 4 bases, and 7 bases lay in between. The CDR3 nucleotides are TGTGCCTGGAGTGTACTTTCGGGAAACACCATATATTTT. Protein product: CAWSVLSGNTIYF.

This clone was detected only once. The chain recombines TRBV5-6 with TRBJ2-7; 10 bases agree with TRBD1. Germline CDR1 reads SGHDT; CDR2 reads YYEEEE. The CDR3 loop spans 15 amino acids. After removal of 4 bases from V and 4 bases from J, the junction contained 8 bases not matched to a gene. The CDR3 sequence: CASSALGTGDYEQYF. The CDR3, as DNA: TGTGCCAGCAGCGCCCTAGGGACAGGGGATTACGAGCAGTACTTC.

This chain connects TRBV7-6 to TRBJ2-7, with 9 bases that match TRBD2. After removal of 2 bases from V and 4 bases from J, the junction contained 12 bases not matched to a gene. The CDR3 runs to 17 residues. Germline assignment: CDR1 SGHVS and CDR2 FNYEAQ. This CDR3 reads CASSLTETSGGWYEQYF. CDR3 DNA: TGTGCCAGCAGCTTAACGGAGACTAGCGGAGGGTGGTACGAGCAGTACTTC. The full variable domain, rest sourced from reference TRBV7-6 and TRBJ2-7, is GAGVSQSPRYKVTKRGQDVALRCDPISGHVSLYWYRQALGQGPEFLTYFNYEAQQDKSGLPNDRFSAERPEGSISTLTIQRTEQRDSAMYRCASSLTETSGGWYEQYFGPGTRLTVT.

The CDR3 reads CASSKGTILPGELFF. The CDR3 DNA sequence: TGTGCCAGCAGCAAGGGGACTATTCTCCCCGGGGAGCTGTTTTTT. The rearrangement links TRBV14 to TRBJ2-2; 7 bases are shared with TRBD2. The CDR3 runs to 15 residues. Germline V CDR1 and CDR2: SGHDN, FVKESK. The V segment lost 5 bases and the J segment 6 bases; nucleotides outside the gene matches: 9. The full variable domain, with the rest looked up from reference TRBV14 and TRBJ2-2, is EAGVTQFPSHSVIEKGQTVTLRCDPISGHDNLYWYRRVMGKEIKFLLHFVKESKQDESGMPNNRFLAERTGGTYSTLKVQPAELEDSGVYFCASSKGTILPGELFFGEGSRLTVL.

This chain joins TRBV30 and TRBJ2-7; 8 nucleotides line up with TRBD1. The V and J ends lost 4 bases and 3 bases, in that order; junction bases with no gene match: 2. CDR1 is GTSNPN and CDR2 is SVGIG in the germline V gene (reference sequence). CDR3 size: 12 residues. The CDR3 spells CAWTGQGYEQYF. DNA of the CDR3: TGTGCCTGGACCGGACAGGGCTACGAGCAGTACTTC.

This sequence joins TRBV21-1 and TRBJ2-7; TRBD2 is taken as the D call from the table, unchecked against the DNA. TRBV21-1 is termed a pseudogene. There are 14 residues in the CDR3. CDR3 protein: CASKPRASGNEQYF. The DNA of the CDR3 is TGTGCCAGCAAACCACGGGCTAGCGGGAACGAGCAGTACTTC.

The J gene is TRBJ1-5, the V gene TRBV19; the match to TRBD1 covers 10 bases. CDR3 length: 17 amino acids. Germline-derived CDR1 and CDR2 are LNHDA and SQIVND (reference sequence). V gave up 7 bases and J gave up 0 bases; unmatched junction bases: 9. DNA for the CDR3: TGTGCCAGTATTGCCCCGGGACAGGGGTCTAGCAATCAGCCCCAGCATTTT. This sequence encodes CASIAPGQGSSNQPQHF. Based on the CDR3 plus reference TRBV19 and TRBJ1-5, the full variable domain is DGGITQSPKYLFRKEGQNVTLSCEQNLNHDAMYWYRQDPGQGLRLIYYSQIVNDFQKGDIAEGYSVSREKKESFPLTVTSAQKNPTAFYLCASIAPGQGSSNQPQHFGDGTRLSIL.

V usage is TRBV9 and J usage is TRBJ2-7; possible D gene TRBD2, 5 bases. The CDR3 is 15 amino acids. Trimming took off 4 bases at V and 4 bases at J, with 18 bases between the two ends. Germline assignment: CDR1 SGDLS and CDR2 YYNGEE. Written as DNA, the CDR3 is TGTGCCAGCAGCTCATCCACCGGGGTGGGGTACGAGCAGTACTTC. Its protein is CASSSSTGVGYEQYF.

This chain links TRBV5-6 with TRBJ1-3; D not certain. Germline lookup yields CDR1 SGHDT and CDR2 YYEEEE. The germline V and J ends were trimmed by 5 bases and 2 bases, with 8 bases remaining between them. The CDR3 covers 13 residues. The CDR3: CASSSGAGNTIYF. The CDR3 region has the DNA TGTGCCAGCAGTTCCGGGGCTGGAAACACCATATATTTT.

The chain is built from TRBV5-4 and TRBJ2-7; 10 positions match TRBD2. The V gene's germline CDR1 is SGHNT and CDR2 YYREEE (reference sequence). This CDR3 is 15 amino acids long. V lost 3 bases to trimming and J lost 5 bases; unmatched junction nucleotides: 8. Here the CDR3 reads CASSSAGGLSHEQYF. The CDR3 DNA reads TGTGCCAGCAGCTCAGCGGGAGGGCTCAGCCACGAGCAGTACTTC.

The rearrangement joins TRBV11-2 to TRBJ2-7; the match to TRBD2 covers 11 bases. V lost 6 bases to trimming and J lost 5 bases; unmatched junction nucleotides: 6. The CDR3 length is 14 residues. CDR1 and CDR2 from the germline V gene are SGHAT and FQNNGV. The CDR3 loop is CASRPTSGSHEQYF. In DNA, the CDR3 is TGTGCCAGCAGACCTACTAGCGGGAGCCACGAGCAGTACTTC.

This clone was recorded a few times. This chain links TRBV7-9 with TRBJ2-7; unclear D gene. The germline V and J ends were trimmed by 0 bases and 0 bases, with 9 bases remaining between them. Germline V lookup: CDR1 SEHNR, CDR2 FQNEAQ (reference sequence). The CDR3 extends over 15 amino acids. The DNA for the CDR3 is TGTGCCAGCAGCTTAGCTTATACACGCTCCTACGAGCAGTACTTC. It specifies CASSLAYTRSYEQYF.

This clone was recorded once. The rearrangement uses TRBV25-1 and TRBJ1-2; no clear D gene. Trimming left V 3 bases short and J 3 bases short, with 8 bases between. Germline V gene sequence: CDR1 MGHDK, CDR2 SYGVNS. CDR3 length: 13 residues. The CDR3 region has the DNA TGTGCCAGCAGTGACGGTGTTGACTATGGCTACACCTTC. As protein: CASSDGVDYGYTF.